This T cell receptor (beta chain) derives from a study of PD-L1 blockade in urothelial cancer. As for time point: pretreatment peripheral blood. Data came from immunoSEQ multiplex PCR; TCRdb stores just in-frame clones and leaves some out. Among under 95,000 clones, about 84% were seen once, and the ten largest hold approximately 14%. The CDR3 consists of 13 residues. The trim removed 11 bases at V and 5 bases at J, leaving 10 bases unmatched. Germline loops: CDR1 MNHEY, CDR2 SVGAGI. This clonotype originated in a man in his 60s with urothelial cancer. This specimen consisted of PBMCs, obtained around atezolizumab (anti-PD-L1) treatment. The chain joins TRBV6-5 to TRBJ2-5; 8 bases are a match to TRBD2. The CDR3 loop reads CASQGGGIETQYF. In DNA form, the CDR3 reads TGTGCCTCGCAGGGCGGGGGGATTGAGACCCAGTACTTC.